This TCR beta chain appears in the sequencing data of a study of early T cells in non-severe SARS-CoV-2 infection. Across the whole study: Bulk RNA isolated from unsorted whole blood underwent sequencing; chains were not paired.

Study-level findings and limits: Anti-spike CD8 responses were favored in VDJdb matching, and private and CD4 specificities were missed.

In the case of this clonotype: What it binds is not known.

As part of library construction, unique molecular identifiers were attached to individual cDNA molecules. TCRdb re-derived calls from the 5' RACE reads in MiXCR, one entry per CDR3 protein. Of about 71,000 distinct CDR3 sequences detected, roughly 15% appear once; the ten largest clones hold 11% to 15%. Germline CDR1 reads MNHEY; CDR2 reads SVGAGI. The CDR3 has 16 residues. Trimming removed 6 bases at V and 2 bases at J, with 20 bases between. This chain connects TRBV6-5 to TRBJ2-7, with D tentatively TRBD1 (6 bases). This receptor was obtained from an adult who was a healthcare worker with PCR-confirmed SARS-CoV-2 infection or an uninfected control (not recorded which). The sample consisted of whole blood. CDR3 nucleotides: TGTGCCAGCAGCAATCACAACAGGGCGGGCACCTACGAGCAGTACTTC. This gives the protein CASSNHNRAGTYEQYF.